Presented here are 10 T cell receptor beta chains from one specimen sequenced in a study of T cell responses to AZD1222 COVID-19 vaccine. Clones were sequenced by immunoSEQ multiplex PCR, and TCRdb holds only the in-frame ones, with some missing. The sample includes some 100,000 clones, around nine tenths of them seen just once. This specimen was peripheral blood, taken on day 0 of AZD1222 vaccination. These receptors were taken from an adult in good health.

The chain combines TRBV19 with TRBJ1-5; D may be TRBD1 (6 bases). The CDR3 length is 18 residues. Germline V gene sequence: CDR1 LNHDA, CDR2 SQIVND (reference sequence). The V end was cut by 3 bases, the J end by 0 bases, with 18 bases between. As DNA, the CDR3 is TGTGCCAGTAGTATTGATACAGGGTGGTCCAATAGCAATCAGCCCCAGCATTTT. It encodes CASSIDTGWSNSNQPQHF.

The CDR3 coding sequence is TGTGCCAGCAGCTTAGCATCGACAGGACAAGAGACCCAGTACTTC. Translating it yields CASSLASTGQETQYF. The chain recombines TRBV7-2 with TRBJ2-5; tentative D call: TRBD1 (6 bases). Trimming shortened V by 0 bases and J by 2 bases, and 10 bases separated the two germline ends. The CDR3 contains 15 residues. Germline CDR1 is SGHTA and CDR2 is FQGNSA.

The chain has TRBV7-2 and TRBJ1-1, with TRBD1 as a possible D gene (6 bases). The CDR3 has 15 residues. Germline V gene sequence: CDR1 SGHTA, CDR2 FQGNSA. V lost 6 bases, J lost 1 base, and 15 bases lay in between. The CDR3 is CASSRRGTTNTEAFF. The CDR3 nucleotides read TGTGCCAGCAGTCGAAGGGGGACAACGAACACTGAAGCTTTCTTT.

This clone came up once. The rearrangement uses TRBV5-1 and TRBJ2-2; 11 bases map to TRBD1. Germline CDR1 is SGHRS and CDR2 is YFSETQ. V shed 4 bases, J shed 6 bases, and the junction held 8 bases outside the gene matches. The CDR3 runs 16 residues. The CDR3 DNA is TGCGCCAGCAGCGCACTCCGGGACAGGGGGTCCGGGGAGCTGTTTTTT. Protein: CASSALRDRGSGELFF.

In its sample, this clone was seen a few times. V is TRBV7-9 and J is TRBJ1-2; 8 bases match TRBD1. The CDR3 contains 15 residues. Trimming removed 4 bases from V and 4 bases from J; junction bases left unmatched: 8. Germline V lookup: CDR1 SEHNR, CDR2 FQNEAQ (reference sequence). The CDR3 sequence is CASSSGDRQSYGYTF. The CDR3 nucleotides are TGTGCCAGCAGCTCCGGGGACAGGCAGAGCTATGGCTACACCTTC. The whole variable domain, remainder taken from reference TRBV7-9 and TRBJ1-2, is DTGVSQNPRHKITKRGQNVTFRCDPISEHNRLYWYRQTLGQGPEFLTYFQNEAQLEKSRLLSDRFSAERPKGSFSTLEIQRTEQGDSAMYLCASSSGDRQSYGYTFGSGTRLTVV.

The chain carries TRBV28 and TRBJ1-5; the match to TRBD1 covers 10 bases. This CDR3 is 15 amino acids long. Germline CDR1 and CDR2: MDHEN and SYDVKM. V shed 6 bases, J shed 7 bases, and the junction held 9 bases outside the gene matches. As DNA, the CDR3 is TGTGCCAGCAGCCCGGGACAGGGGCGATGGCAGCCCCAGCATTTT. Translating gives CASSPGQGRWQPQHF.

The chain links TRBV9 to TRBJ1-3; tentative D call: TRBD1 (5 bases). V lost 0 bases, J lost 7 bases, and 8 bases lay in between. Germline V lookup: CDR1 SGDLS, CDR2 YYNGEE. This CDR3 region has 13 residues. CDR3 DNA: TGTGCCAGCAGCGTAGGTCCAGGGAACACCATATATTTT. It is translated as CASSVGPGNTIYF.

This clone was seen a single time. V is TRBV3-1 (or the pseudogene TRBV3-2) and J is TRBJ2-5, with 10 nucleotides matching TRBD1. The CDR3 has 15 amino acids. The germline V gene encodes CDR1 LGHDT and CDR2 YNNKEL (reference sequence). Trimming at V came to 1 base and at J to 5 bases, leaving 4 bases not matched to a gene. The CDR3 sequence is CASSQGTGGRETQYF. In DNA, the CDR3 is TGTGCCAGCAGCCAAGGGACAGGGGGTCGGGAGACCCAGTACTTC.

The V call is TRBV2, the J call TRBJ2-3; 9 bases align to TRBD1. Losses at the gene ends were 2 bases for V and 5 bases for J; bases not matched to a gene: 8. The CDR3 is made up of 16 amino acids. CDR1 and CDR2 from the germline V gene are SNHLY and FYNNEI. DNA of the CDR3: TGTGCCAGCAGTGAAATAGGGACAGGGCTGGGAGATACGCAGTATTTT. This gives the protein CASSEIGTGLGDTQYF.

The chain employs TRBV29-1 and TRBJ1-2; a weak D match, TRBD1 (5 bases). Germline values: CDR1 SQVTM, CDR2 ANQGSEA. This CDR3 is 13 amino acids long. V lost 3 bases and J 6 bases, leaving 14 bases between the germline ends. CDR3 amino acids: CSVDSGFGDGYTF. As DNA, the CDR3 is TGCAGCGTTGACTCAGGGTTTGGTGATGGCTACACCTTC. The full variable domain, with the rest looked up from reference TRBV29-1 and TRBJ1-2, is SAVISQKPSRDICQRGTSLTIQCQVDSQVTMMFWYRQQPGQSLTLIATANQGSEATYESGFVIDKFPISRPNLTFSTLTVSNMSPEDSSIYLCSVDSGFGDGYTFGSGTRLTVV.